The sample holds a few counts of the clone carrying this TCR beta chain. This sample is part of a study of blood T cell repertoires in COVID-19. Study as a whole: COVID-19 samples, acute and convalescent, were from the United States, Italy and Spain.

The V gene lost 4 bases and the J gene lost 5 bases, with 11 bases spanning the gap. Germline V gives CDR1 KGHSH, CDR2 LQKENI. CDR3 length: 13 amino acids. Methods used by the authors: Estimates of nucleated cell counts were drawn from the amplification of reference gene primers. TCRdb keeps only in-frame clones here, not all; method: immunoSEQ multiplex PCR. V and J calls and clone size are copied from that table; D and trimming were computed from the DNA. The table includes 100,000 to 150,000 clones, 88% detected once. The specimen sequenced was peripheral blood. The receptor was derived from a woman of 80 years or more with acute or convalescent COVID-19. V is TRBV18 and J is TRBJ1-2, with D unresolved. The CDR3 here is CASSLTKVYGYTF. As DNA, the CDR3 is TGTGCCAGCTCACTAACTAAGGTGTATGGCTACACCTTC.